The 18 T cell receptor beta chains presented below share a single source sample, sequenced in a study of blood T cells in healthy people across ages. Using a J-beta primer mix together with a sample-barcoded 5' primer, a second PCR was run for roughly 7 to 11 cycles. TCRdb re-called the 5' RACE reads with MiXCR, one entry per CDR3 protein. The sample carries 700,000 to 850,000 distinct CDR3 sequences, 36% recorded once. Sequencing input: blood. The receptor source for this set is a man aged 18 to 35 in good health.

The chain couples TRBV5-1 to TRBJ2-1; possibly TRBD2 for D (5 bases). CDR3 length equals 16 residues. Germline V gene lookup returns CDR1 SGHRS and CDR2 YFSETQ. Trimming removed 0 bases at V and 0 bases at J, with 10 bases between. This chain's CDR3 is CASSLDMGSSYNEQFF. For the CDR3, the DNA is TGCGCCAGCAGCTTGGATATGGGGAGCTCCTACAATGAGCAGTTCTTC.

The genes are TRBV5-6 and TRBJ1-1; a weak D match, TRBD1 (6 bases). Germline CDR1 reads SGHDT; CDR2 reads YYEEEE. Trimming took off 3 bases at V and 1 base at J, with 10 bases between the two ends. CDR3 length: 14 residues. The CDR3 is CASSSLDRNTEAFF. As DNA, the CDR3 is TGTGCCAGCAGCTCCCTGGACAGGAACACTGAAGCTTTCTTT.

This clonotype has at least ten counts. CDR3 bases: TGTGCCAGCAGCTTAGGAGCCCAAGAGACCCAGTACTTC. Amino acids: CASSLGAQETQYF. The V and J genes are TRBV11-3 and TRBJ2-5; D remains ambiguous. V lost 1 base and J lost 1, with 4 bases in between. Germline V gene data show CDR1 as SGHNT and CDR2 as YENEEA. The CDR3 loop spans 13 amino acids.

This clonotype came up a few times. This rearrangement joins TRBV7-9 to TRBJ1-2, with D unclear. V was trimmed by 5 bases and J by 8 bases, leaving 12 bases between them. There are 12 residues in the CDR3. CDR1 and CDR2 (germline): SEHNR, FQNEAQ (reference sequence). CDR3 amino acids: CASSTRSTGYTF. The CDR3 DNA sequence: TGTGCCAGCAGCACCCGGTCAACGGGCTACACCTTC.

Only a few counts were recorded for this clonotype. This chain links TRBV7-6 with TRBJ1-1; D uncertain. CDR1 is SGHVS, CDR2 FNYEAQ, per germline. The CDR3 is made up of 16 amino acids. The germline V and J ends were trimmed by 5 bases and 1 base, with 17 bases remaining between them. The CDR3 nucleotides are TGTGCCAGCAGCCAAATCCTGGGCGGGGAGAACACTGAAGCTTTCTTT. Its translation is CASSQILGGENTEAFF.

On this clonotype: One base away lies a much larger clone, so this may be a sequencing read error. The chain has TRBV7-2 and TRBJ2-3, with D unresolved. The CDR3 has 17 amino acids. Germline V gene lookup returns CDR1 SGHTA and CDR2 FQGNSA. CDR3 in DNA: TGTGCCGGCAGCTTAGAAGGCGACCCTCCGAGGTGGGATACGCAGTATTTT. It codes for CAGSLEGDPPRWDTQYF.

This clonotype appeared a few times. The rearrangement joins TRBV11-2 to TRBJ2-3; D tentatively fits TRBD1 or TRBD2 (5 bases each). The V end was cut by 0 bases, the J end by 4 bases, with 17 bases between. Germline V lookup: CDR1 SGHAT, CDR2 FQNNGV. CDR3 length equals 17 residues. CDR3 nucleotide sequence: TGTGCCAGCAGCTTAGATGGTGTGGGGGTGGGCTCAGATACGCAGTATTTT. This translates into CASSLDGVGVGSDTQYF. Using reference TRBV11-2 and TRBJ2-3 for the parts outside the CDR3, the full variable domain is EAGVAQSPRYKIIEKRQSVAFWCNPISGHATLYWYQQILGQGPKLLIQFQNNGVVDDSQLPKDRFSAERLKGVDSTLKIQPAKLEDSAVYLCASSLDGVGVGSDTQYFGPGTRLTVL.

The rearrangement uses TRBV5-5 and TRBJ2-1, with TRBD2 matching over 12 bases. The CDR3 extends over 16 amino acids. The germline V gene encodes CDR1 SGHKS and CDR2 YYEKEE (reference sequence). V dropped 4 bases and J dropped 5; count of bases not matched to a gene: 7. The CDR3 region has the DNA TGTGCCAGCAGCCTACCTAGCGGGGGGGAAGACAATGAGCAGTTCTTC. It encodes CASSLPSGGEDNEQFF.

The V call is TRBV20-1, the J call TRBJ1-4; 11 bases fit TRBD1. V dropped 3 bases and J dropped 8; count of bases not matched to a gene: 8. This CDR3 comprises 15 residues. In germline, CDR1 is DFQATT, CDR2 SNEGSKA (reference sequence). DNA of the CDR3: TGCAGTGCTAGCCCCAGGACAGGGGGCAGAGAAAAACTGTTTTTT. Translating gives CSASPRTGGREKLFF.

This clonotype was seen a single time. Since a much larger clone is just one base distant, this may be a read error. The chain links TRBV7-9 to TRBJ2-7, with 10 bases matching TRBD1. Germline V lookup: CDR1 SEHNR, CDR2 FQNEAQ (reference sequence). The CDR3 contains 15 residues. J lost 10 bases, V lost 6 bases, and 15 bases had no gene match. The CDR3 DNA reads TGTGCCAGCAGTCATTGGGACAGGGGCCCTACGAAACAGTACTTC. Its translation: CASSHWDRGPTKQYF.

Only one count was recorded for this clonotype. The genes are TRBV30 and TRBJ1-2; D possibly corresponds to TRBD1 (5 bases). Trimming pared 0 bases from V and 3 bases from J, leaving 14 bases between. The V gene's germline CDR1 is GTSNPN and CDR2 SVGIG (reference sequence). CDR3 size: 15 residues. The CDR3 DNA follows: TGTGCCTGGAGTGTACAATACAGGACCGACTATGGCTACACCTTC. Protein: CAWSVQYRTDYGYTF.

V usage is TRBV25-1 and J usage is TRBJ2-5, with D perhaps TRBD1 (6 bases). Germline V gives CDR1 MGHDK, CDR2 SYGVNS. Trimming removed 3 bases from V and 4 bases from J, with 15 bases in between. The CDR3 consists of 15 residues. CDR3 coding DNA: TGTGCCAGCAGTGAGCCCCCGGCCAGGGGAGAGACCCAGTACTTC. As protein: CASSEPPARGETQYF.

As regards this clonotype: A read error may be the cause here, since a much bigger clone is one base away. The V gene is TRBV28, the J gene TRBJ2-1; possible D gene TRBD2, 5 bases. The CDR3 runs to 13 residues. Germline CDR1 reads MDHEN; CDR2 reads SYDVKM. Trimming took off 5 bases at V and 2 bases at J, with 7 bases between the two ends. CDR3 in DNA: TGTGCCAGCAGTATCGGGGCCTACAATGAGCAGTTCTTC. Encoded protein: CASSIGAYNEQFF.

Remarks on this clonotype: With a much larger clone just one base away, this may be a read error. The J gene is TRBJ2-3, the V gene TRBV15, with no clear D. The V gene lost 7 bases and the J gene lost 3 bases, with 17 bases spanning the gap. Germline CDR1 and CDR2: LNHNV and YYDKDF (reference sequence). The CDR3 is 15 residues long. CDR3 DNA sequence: TGTGCCACCAACAGTCTTATGCAGAGGACAGATACGCAGTATTTT. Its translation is CATNSLMQRTDTQYF.

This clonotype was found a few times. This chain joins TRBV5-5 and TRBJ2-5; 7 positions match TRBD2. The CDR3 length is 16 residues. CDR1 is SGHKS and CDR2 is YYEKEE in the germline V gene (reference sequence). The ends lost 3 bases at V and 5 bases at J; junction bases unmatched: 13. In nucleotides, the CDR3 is TGTGCCAGCAGCTCAACTGGGGGGGTACCTCGGGAGACCCAGTACTTC. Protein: CASSSTGGVPRETQYF. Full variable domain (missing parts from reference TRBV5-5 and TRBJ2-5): DAGVTQSPTHLIKTRGQQVTLRCSPISGHKSVSWYQQVLGQGPQFIFQYYEKEERGRGNFPDRFSARQFPNYSSELNVNALLLGDSALYLCASSSTGGVPRETQYFGPGTRLLVL.

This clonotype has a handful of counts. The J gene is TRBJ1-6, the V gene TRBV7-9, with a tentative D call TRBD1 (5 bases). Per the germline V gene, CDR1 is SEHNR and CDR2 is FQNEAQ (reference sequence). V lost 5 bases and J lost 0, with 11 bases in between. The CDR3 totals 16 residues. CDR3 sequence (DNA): TGTGCCAGCAGCCAGGGATCCCGCTCCTATAATTCACCCCTCCACTTT. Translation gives CASSQGSRSYNSPLHF.

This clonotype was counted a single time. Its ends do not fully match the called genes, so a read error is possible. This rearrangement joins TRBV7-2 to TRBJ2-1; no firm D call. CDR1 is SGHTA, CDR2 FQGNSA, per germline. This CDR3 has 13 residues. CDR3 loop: CANSDDSYNEQFF. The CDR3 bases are TGTGCCAACAGCGACGACTCCTACAATGAGCAGTTCTTC.

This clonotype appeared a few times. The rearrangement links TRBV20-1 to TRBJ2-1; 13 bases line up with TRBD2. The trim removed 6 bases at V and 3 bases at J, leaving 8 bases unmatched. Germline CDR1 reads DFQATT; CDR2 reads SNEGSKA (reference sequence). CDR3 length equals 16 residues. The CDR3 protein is CSAFGTSGAYYNEQFF. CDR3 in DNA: TGCAGTGCGTTCGGGACTAGCGGGGCCTACTACAATGAGCAGTTCTTC.